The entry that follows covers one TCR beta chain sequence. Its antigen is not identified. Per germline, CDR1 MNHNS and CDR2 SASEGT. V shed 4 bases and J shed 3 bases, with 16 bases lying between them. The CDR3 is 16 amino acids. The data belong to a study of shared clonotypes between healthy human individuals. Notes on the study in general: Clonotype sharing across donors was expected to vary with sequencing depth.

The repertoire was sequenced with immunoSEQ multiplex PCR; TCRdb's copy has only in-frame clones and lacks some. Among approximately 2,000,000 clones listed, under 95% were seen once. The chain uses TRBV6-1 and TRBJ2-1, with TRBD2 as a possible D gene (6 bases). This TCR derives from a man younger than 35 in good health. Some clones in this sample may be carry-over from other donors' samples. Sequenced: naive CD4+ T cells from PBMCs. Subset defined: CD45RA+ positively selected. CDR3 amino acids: CASSGLLAGNYNEQFF. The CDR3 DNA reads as TGTGCCAGCAGTGGACTTCTGGCGGGAAACTACAATGAGCAGTTCTTC.